Following are 20 T cell receptor beta chains from one sample sequenced in a study of CD8 T cells in ankylosing spondylitis. MiXCR was run by TCRdb on the 5' RACE reads, yielding one entry per CDR3 protein. The profile shows about 280,000 distinct CDR3 sequences, 15% to 20% of them singletons. Sequenced: blood, either unsorted or a sorted T cell fraction (not recorded which). The receptors come from a male donor with ankylosing spondylitis or in good health (not recorded which).

The CDR3 DNA reads TGCAGTGCTAGGTCGGGGGGACCCCATGGCTACACCTTC. Translating it yields CSARSGGPHGYTF. The chain joins TRBV20-1 to TRBJ1-2; tentatively, D is TRBD1 (5 bases). Per the germline V gene, CDR1 is DFQATT and CDR2 is SNEGSKA (reference sequence). The CDR3 is 13 amino acids. Trimming shortened V by 3 bases and J by 6 bases, and 14 bases separated the two germline ends.

This clonotype was seen a handful of times. This chain links TRBV9 with TRBJ1-4; 7 nucleotides match TRBD1. Germline CDR1 is SGDLS and CDR2 is YYNGEE. The ends lost 2 bases at V and 6 bases at J; junction bases unmatched: 7. The CDR3 has 15 amino acids. This CDR3 is CASSVAPDRDEKLFF. In DNA, the CDR3 is TGTGCCAGCAGCGTCGCCCCTGACAGGGATGAAAAACTGTTTTTT.

The V and J genes are TRBV29-1 and TRBJ2-3, with TRBD1 matching over 7 bases. V shed 4 bases and J 0 bases; nucleotides not matched to a gene: 10. Germline CDR1 is SQVTM and CDR2 is ANQGSEA. The CDR3 contains 16 residues. The CDR3 is CSVGLTGQSSTDTQYF. The CDR3 DNA follows: TGCAGCGTTGGGCTGACGGGACAGTCTAGCACAGATACGCAGTATTTT.

This clonotype was detected ten times or more. V gene TRBV6-1 combines with J gene TRBJ1-1; D unclear. The CDR3 extends over 15 amino acids. Germline assignment: CDR1 MNHNS and CDR2 SASEGT. Trimming took 6 bases from V and 0 from J, leaving 14 bases between them. The CDR3, as DNA: TGTGCCAGCAGCCAAACCTCAAAGATGAACACTGAAGCTTTCTTT. Translated, it gives CASSQTSKMNTEAFF.

The chain employs TRBV5-1 and TRBJ2-1; 11 nucleotides line up with TRBD1. The length of the CDR3 is 16 residues. With V trimmed by 4 bases and J by 3 bases, 6 bases remained unmatched. CDR1 and CDR2 from the germline V gene are SGHRS and YFSETQ. This CDR3 reads CASSEGQGARYNEQFF. In nucleotides, the CDR3 is TGCGCCAGCAGCGAAGGACAGGGGGCTCGCTACAATGAGCAGTTCTTC.

A few counts support this clonotype. This chain connects TRBV2 to TRBJ1-1; TRBD1 might be the D (5 bases). V was cut by 6 bases and J by 7 bases, with 12 bases left in between. The V gene's germline CDR1 is SNHLY and CDR2 FYNNEI. This CDR3 has 12 residues. In DNA form, the CDR3 reads TGTGCCAGCAGGTCGGGTCAGGGTGAAGCTTTCTTT. Protein: CASRSGQGEAFF. Drawing the rest from reference TRBV2 and TRBJ1-1, the complete variable domain is EPEVTQTPSHQVTQMGQEVILRCVPISNHLYFYWYRQILGQKVEFLVSFYNNEISEKSEIFDDQFSVERPDGSNFTLKIRSTKLEDSAMYFCASRSGQGEAFFGQGTRLTVV.

This clonotype has ten or more counts. The V call is TRBV7-6, the J call TRBJ2-3, with D uncertain. V lost 1 base and J 8 bases, leaving 4 bases between the germline ends. This CDR3 has 11 residues. Germline V lookup: CDR1 SGHVS, CDR2 FNYEAQ. CDR3 region: CASSLDGTQYF. For the CDR3, the DNA is TGTGCCAGCAGCTTAGATGGTACGCAGTATTTT. Supplemented by reference TRBV7-6 and TRBJ2-3, the full variable domain reads GAGVSQSPRYKVTKRGQDVALRCDPISGHVSLYWYRQALGQGPEFLTYFNYEAQQDKSGLPNDRFSAERPEGSISTLTIQRTEQRDSAMYRCASSLDGTQYFGPGTRLTVL.

This sequence joins TRBV30 and TRBJ2-1; tentative D call: TRBD1 (5 bases). Germline V lookup: CDR1 GTSNPN, CDR2 SVGIG (reference sequence). There are 12 residues in the CDR3. The V and J ends lost 2 bases and 8 bases respectively, with 10 bases between them. CDR3 protein: CAWSHQGDEQFF. CDR3 DNA: TGTGCCTGGAGTCACCAAGGGGATGAGCAGTTCTTC.

This clonotype was counted only a few times. The CDR3 protein is CASSEGLVASPYNEQFF. The DNA of the CDR3 is TGTGCCAGCAGCGAGGGTCTAGTAGCGTCACCCTACAATGAGCAGTTCTTC. The chain recombines TRBV9 with TRBJ2-1; D may be TRBD2 (5 bases). Between the trimmed V and J ends, which lost 3 bases and 2 bases, there was a span of 18 bases. The CDR3 loop spans 17 amino acids. Germline lookup yields CDR1 SGDLS and CDR2 YYNGEE.

The sample holds a few counts of this clonotype. J is TRBJ2-5 and V is TRBV25-1; 7 bases align to TRBD1. The V segment lost 4 bases and the J segment 4 bases; nucleotides outside the gene matches: 6. Looked up from germline, CDR1 is MGHDK and CDR2 is SYGVNS. The CDR3 has 14 amino acids. CDR3 sequence reads: CASSGQGVGETQYF. The CDR3 nucleotides are TGTGCCAGCAGTGGACAGGGAGTTGGAGAGACCCAGTACTTC.

The gene calls are TRBV20-1 and TRBJ2-3, with 9 bases matching TRBD2. After removal of 5 bases from V and 6 bases from J, the junction contained 9 bases not matched to a gene. This CDR3 has 14 amino acids. Per the germline V gene, CDR1 is DFQATT and CDR2 is SNEGSKA (reference sequence). The CDR3 here is CSAWLAGVGDTQYF. The CDR3 coding sequence is TGCAGTGCTTGGTTAGCGGGGGTAGGGGATACGCAGTATTTT.

This clonotype was picked up a small number of times. This clone may be a read error of a much larger clone one base away. The V and J genes are TRBV11-2 and TRBJ1-2; no clear D. The CDR3 loop spans 14 amino acids. CDR1 and CDR2 from the germline V gene are SGHAT and FQNNGV. The CDR3: CPSSPPRTYSSYTF. The CDR3 DNA reads TGTCCCAGCAGCCCTCCCCGGACTTACTCAAGCTACACCTTC.

This clonotype has at least ten counts. V usage is TRBV7-3 and J usage is TRBJ1-2; possibly TRBD1 for D (5 bases). The CDR3 loop spans 12 amino acids. Trimming cost V 6 bases and J 7 bases, with 12 bases left between them. The V gene's germline CDR1 is SGHTA and CDR2 FQGTGA. The CDR3 sequence is CASRSQGGGYTF. In DNA form, the CDR3 reads TGTGCCAGCAGGTCCCAGGGTGGTGGCTACACCTTC. Filled out from reference TRBV7-3 and TRBJ1-2, the complete variable domain reads GAGVSQTPSNKVTEKGKYVELRCDPISGHTALYWYRQSLGQGPEFLIYFQGTGAADDSGLPNDRFFAVRPEGSVSTLKIQRTERGDSAVYLCASRSQGGGYTFGSGTRLTVV.

This clonotype was observed at least ten times. The chain employs TRBV6-1 and TRBJ2-4; D not certain. This CDR3 comprises 14 residues. V was shortened by 4 bases and J by 0 bases, with 7 bases between the two germline ends. Germline V gives CDR1 MNHNS, CDR2 SASEGT. This CDR3 reads CASSASVAKNIQYF. The CDR3 nucleotides read TGTGCCAGCAGTGCCTCGGTAGCCAAAAACATTCAGTACTTC.

The rearrangement joins TRBV24-1 to TRBJ2-1, with TRBD2 matching 10 bases. This CDR3 region has 15 residues. J was trimmed by 7 bases and V by 4 bases; bases with no gene match: 6. CDR1 KGHDR and CDR2 SFDVKD come from the germline V gene. The CDR3 DNA reads as TGTGCCACCAGTGACCAGCGGGGGGGATTAAATGAGCAGTTCTTC. This translates into CATSDQRGGLNEQFF.

This chain links TRBV5-1 with TRBJ2-5, with D maybe TRBD2 (6 bases). The germline V gene has CDR1 SGHRS and CDR2 YFSETQ. Trimming pared 0 bases from V and 0 bases from J, leaving 9 bases between. The CDR3 contains 15 residues. The CDR3 DNA follows: TGCGCCAGCAGCTTGGCCCCGGGGGACCAAGAGACCCAGTACTTC. This codes for CASSLAPGDQETQYF.

V gene TRBV30 combines with J gene TRBJ2-1; tentatively, D is TRBD1 or TRBD2 (6 bases each). The germline gives CDR1 GTSNPN, CDR2 SVGIG (reference sequence). The CDR3 consists of 15 residues. Trimming removed 6 bases from V and 7 bases from J, with 22 bases in between. CDR3 sequence: CACQTEQGGLNEQFF. CDR3 coding DNA: TGTGCCTGCCAAACCGAACAGGGAGGATTGAATGAGCAGTTCTTC.

The sample holds a few counts of this clonotype. The chain employs TRBV2 and TRBJ1-5; D is unresolved. Germline-derived CDR1 and CDR2 are SNHLY and FYNNEI. CDR3 length: 13 residues. Trimming pared 1 base from V and 7 bases from J, leaving 8 bases between. CDR3 coding DNA: TGTGCCAGCAGTGAAGTTCCAGGACAGCCCCAGCATTTT. Amino acids: CASSEVPGQPQHF.

This clonotype was seen many times. This chain connects TRBV29-1 to TRBJ2-1; 10 bases map to TRBD2. Unmatched junction bases numbered 4, after V lost 4 bases and J lost 4 bases. Germline CDR1 and CDR2: SQVTM and ANQGSEA. CDR3 length: 14 residues. The CDR3: CSVAPSGRYNEQFF. In DNA form, the CDR3 reads TGCAGCGTTGCTCCTAGCGGGAGATACAATGAGCAGTTCTTC.

The sample holds a few counts of this clonotype. The genes are TRBV6-1 and TRBJ2-2; 7 positions agree with TRBD1. Germline V CDR1 and CDR2: MNHNS, SASEGT. CDR3 length: 14 residues. V shed 5 bases and J 6 bases; nucleotides not matched to a gene: 6. The CDR3 spells CASSHDRVPGELFF. DNA of the CDR3: TGTGCCAGCAGTCATGACAGGGTCCCCGGGGAGCTGTTTTTT.